This T cell receptor (beta chain) was retrieved from a study of response to subunit inactivated influenza vaccine. General observations from the study: After each seasonal influenza vaccination, few new T cells are recruited, the authors suggested.

Each CDR3 protein gets one entry after TCRdb re-called the RT-PCR reads with MiXCR. Counted here are 450,000 to 600,000 distinct CDR3 sequences, 6.5% to 8% occurring once; the ten biggest clones make up under 15%. Germline CDR1 SGHDN, CDR2 FVKESK. There are 11 residues in the CDR3. V was clipped by 1 base and J by 8 bases, with 5 bases between them. Many counts were recorded for this clonotype. Its antigen remains unidentified. The TCR was taken from a man aged 50 to 69 who received an inactivated influenza vaccine. The source was PBMCs from blood, collected around 25 months after vaccination. This chain joins TRBV14 and TRBJ1-1; no clear D gene. CDR3 protein: CASSQVGEAFF. In DNA, the CDR3 is TGTGCCAGCAGCCAAGTAGGAGAAGCTTTCTTT.